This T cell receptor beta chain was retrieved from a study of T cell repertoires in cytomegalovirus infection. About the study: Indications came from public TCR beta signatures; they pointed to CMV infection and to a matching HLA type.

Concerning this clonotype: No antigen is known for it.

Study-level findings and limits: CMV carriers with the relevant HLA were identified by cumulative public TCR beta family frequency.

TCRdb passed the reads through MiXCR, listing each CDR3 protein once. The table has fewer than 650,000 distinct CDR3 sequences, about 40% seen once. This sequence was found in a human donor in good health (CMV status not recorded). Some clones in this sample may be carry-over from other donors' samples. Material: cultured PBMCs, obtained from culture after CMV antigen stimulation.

The CDR3 DNA sequence: TGCGCCAGCAGCTCGGGACCGCGCTTCACCGGGGAGCTGTTTTTT. Protein: CASSSGPRFTGELFF. This chain links TRBV4-3 with TRBJ2-2; D assignment may be TRBD1 or TRBD2 (5 bases each). Germline lookup yields CDR1 LGHNA and CDR2 YSLEER. The V gene lost 5 bases and the J gene lost 4 bases, with 14 bases spanning the gap. The CDR3 runs to 15 residues.